A single sample gave rise to the 18 T cell receptor beta chains below, sequenced in a study of human T cells and chemical hapten exposure. From the RACE reads, TCRdb called clonotypes with MiXCR, one entry per CDR3 protein. The table records about 260,000 distinct CDR3 sequences, 7.5% to 10% of them present only once. Time point given: pre-sensitization, week 0. Specified treatment: therapeutic diphenylcyclopropenone sensitization with weekly scalp DPC. The sequences come from whole blood, collected in connection with sensitization to the hapten diphenylcyclopropenone (DPC). The receptors shown here come from a woman in her forties with alopecia areata. Some clones in this sample may be carry-over from other donors' samples.

This clonotype was found a few times. The genes are TRBV29-1 and TRBJ2-3, with D maybe TRBD2 (6 bases). CDR3 size: 15 residues. Germline CDR1 SQVTM, CDR2 ANQGSEA. Trimming took 5 bases from V and 1 from J, leaving 16 bases between them. The CDR3 DNA reads as TGCAGCGTTCTGGGGGGATCCTTTGGCACAGATACGCAGTATTTT. It codes for CSVLGGSFGTDTQYF.

This clonotype occurred a few times. CDR3 in DNA: TGCAGCGTTCCCGGACTAGCGGGGCCCACAGATACGCAGTATTTT. Its translation: CSVPGLAGPTDTQYF. This sequence joins TRBV29-1 and TRBJ2-3; 12 positions agree with TRBD2. Losses at the gene ends were 5 bases for V and 2 bases for J; bases not matched to a gene: 5. Germline V CDR1 and CDR2: SQVTM, ANQGSEA. The CDR3 is 15 residues long.

The chain joins TRBV20-1 to TRBJ2-1, with 9 positions matching TRBD2. With 1 base clipped from V and 0 bases from J, the junction kept 4 bases outside the gene matches. CDR1 and CDR2 (germline): DFQATT, SNEGSKA (reference sequence). The CDR3 has 16 residues. CDR3 DNA sequence: TGCAGTGCTAGAGGACTAGCGGAAAGCTCCTACAATGAGCAGTTCTTC. Its translation is CSARGLAESSYNEQFF.

The table lists this clonotype with a count of one. A much larger clone differs by one base, so this may be a read error. The CDR3 spells CANRQTSGRAGTGELFF. DNA for the CDR3: TGCGCCAACAGACAAACTAGCGGGAGGGCCGGGACCGGGGAGCTGTTTTTT. The chain couples TRBV4-3 to TRBJ2-2; TRBD2 matches 13 bases. Germline V CDR1 and CDR2: LGHNA, YSLEER. Trimming removed 10 bases from V and 5 bases from J; junction bases left unmatched: 13. This CDR3 spans 17 amino acids.

CDR3 protein: CASKVWEAGWYEQFF. CDR3 coding DNA: TGTGCCAGCAAAGTATGGGAAGCGGGATGGTATGAGCAGTTCTTC. The rearrangement joins TRBV6-5 to TRBJ2-1, with TRBD2 identical over 7 bases. This CDR3 has 15 amino acids. Germline lookup yields CDR1 MNHEY and CDR2 SVGAGI. Germline trimming cut 7 bases from V and 8 bases from J; bases unmatched to any gene: 14.

This clonotype was picked up many times. The rearrangement joins TRBV7-2 to TRBJ2-2; the D gene is possibly TRBD1 (6 bases). CDR1 is SGHTA, CDR2 FQGNSA, per germline. Trimming removed 5 bases at V and 2 bases at J, with 12 bases between. The length of the CDR3 is 15 residues. The CDR3 DNA reads as TGTGCCAGCAGCCCCGGGACACTTAACACCGGGGAGCTGTTTTTT. This gives the protein CASSPGTLNTGELFF. The full variable domain, its missing parts supplied by reference TRBV7-2 and TRBJ2-2, is GAGVSQSPSNKVTEKGKDVELRCDPISGHTALYWYRQSLGQGLEFLIYFQGNSAPDKSGLPSDRFSAERTGGSVSTLTIQRTQQEDSAVYLCASSPGTLNTGELFFGEGSRLTVL.

This clonotype was found a few times. This CDR3 is CASSIQGYTIYF. The CDR3 nucleotides read TGTGCCAGCAGCATACAGGGGTACACCATATATTTT. The V gene is TRBV14, the J gene TRBJ1-3, with 7 nucleotides matching TRBD1. This CDR3 comprises 12 residues. V lost 5 bases and J lost 8; bases outside the gene matches: 3. Germline assignment: CDR1 SGHDN and CDR2 FVKESK. The full variable domain, completed using reference TRBV14 and TRBJ1-3, is EAGVTQFPSHSVIEKGQTVTLRCDPISGHDNLYWYRRVMGKEIKFLLHFVKESKQDESGMPNNRFLAERTGGTYSTLKVQPAELEDSGVYFCASSIQGYTIYFGEGSWLTVV.

With respect to this clonotype: One junction end disagrees with the germline gene, perhaps due to a read error. The chain couples TRBV4-1 to TRBJ2-1; tentative D call: TRBD2 (5 bases). This CDR3 region has 16 residues. Germline lookup yields CDR1 MGHRA and CDR2 YSYEKL. The CDR3 region has the DNA TGCGTCAGCAGCCAAGTGTCGGGGAAGCTCTACAATGAGCAGTTCTTC. This encodes CVSSQVSGKLYNEQFF.

The CDR3 reads CASSSTFATGGYEQYF. DNA for the CDR3: TGTGCCAGCAGCTCGACCTTCGCGACAGGGGGGTACGAGCAGTACTTC. The genes are TRBV5-8 and TRBJ2-7, with 9 nucleotides matching TRBD1. This CDR3 has 16 amino acids. After removal of 3 bases from V and 4 bases from J, the junction contained 11 bases not matched to a gene. Germline CDR1 is SGHTS and CDR2 is YDEGEE.

V gene TRBV18 combines with J gene TRBJ2-5; tentatively, D is TRBD2 (5 bases). The germline gives CDR1 KGHSH, CDR2 LQKENI. The ends were cut back, 3 bases at V and 3 bases at J, with 8 bases in the middle. CDR3 length: 13 amino acids. CDR3 bases: TGTGCCAGCTCACCCCCCGGGGAAGAGACCCAGTACTTC. Translation: CASSPPGEETQYF.

This chain's CDR3 is CASSPPTGVGEQFF. CDR3 DNA sequence: TGCGCCAGCAGCCCTCCCACGGGGGTAGGTGAGCAGTTCTTC. The rearrangement links TRBV4-1 to TRBJ2-1; D might be TRBD2 (6 bases). The CDR3 extends over 14 amino acids. Germline assignment: CDR1 MGHRA and CDR2 YSYEKL. The germline V and J ends were trimmed by 4 bases and 9 bases, with 16 bases remaining between them.

This chain uses TRBV3-1 with TRBJ1-2; D call uncertain. Germline V CDR1 and CDR2: LGHDT, YNNKEL (reference sequence). The CDR3 sequence is 15 residues long. Trimming left V 6 bases short and J 1 base short, with 15 bases between. The CDR3 reads CASSESGSNNYGYTF. The CDR3 DNA sequence: TGTGCCAGCAGTGAATCGGGGAGCAATAACTATGGCTACACCTTC.

The table lists this clonotype with a few counts. J is TRBJ2-4 and V is TRBV28, with 11 bases that match TRBD1. From germline, CDR1 is MDHEN and CDR2 SYDVKM. CDR3 length equals 15 residues. With 5 bases clipped from V and 8 bases from J, the junction kept 8 bases outside the gene matches. The CDR3 coding sequence is TGTGCCAGCAGTACCAGGGACAGGGGGAGGGACATTCAGTACTTC. This sequence encodes CASSTRDRGRDIQYF.

CDR3 nucleotide sequence: TGTGCCAGCACTTCCTTACTCGGACAGTACTATGGCTACACCTTC. This codes for CASTSLLGQYYGYTF. The V gene is TRBV27, the J gene TRBJ1-2; a weak D match, TRBD1 (6 bases). The V end was cut by 7 bases, the J end by 3 bases, with 18 bases between. Per the germline V gene, CDR1 is MNHEY and CDR2 is SMNVEV (reference sequence). The CDR3 is made up of 15 amino acids.

The chain combines TRBV7-3 with TRBJ1-5; no clear D gene. V lost 5 bases and J lost 0, with 11 bases in between. This CDR3 spans 15 amino acids. Germline CDR1 SGHTA, CDR2 FQGTGA. The CDR3 here is CASSPTPYSNQPQHF. Written as DNA, the CDR3 is TGTGCCAGCAGCCCCACCCCATATAGCAATCAGCCCCAGCATTTT.

The rearrangement uses TRBV2 and TRBJ2-4, with 11 bases identical to TRBD1. The CDR3 totals 18 residues. J lost 0 bases, V lost 3 bases, and 7 bases had no gene match. The V gene's germline CDR1 is SNHLY and CDR2 FYNNEI. The CDR3: CASSDRDRGIKAKNIQYF. The CDR3 bases are TGTGCCAGCAGTGACCGGGACAGGGGGATAAAAGCCAAAAACATTCAGTACTTC. The full variable domain, completed using reference TRBV2 and TRBJ2-4, is EPEVTQTPSHQVTQMGQEVILRCVPISNHLYFYWYRQILGQKVEFLVSFYNNEISEKSEIFDDQFSVERPDGSNFTLKIRSTKLEDSAMYFCASSDRDRGIKAKNIQYFGAGTRLSVL.

The chain has TRBV4-1 and TRBJ1-1; the match to TRBD1 covers 11 bases. J lost 6 bases, V lost 4 bases, and 10 bases had no gene match. CDR3 length: 16 amino acids. Germline CDR1 reads MGHRA; CDR2 reads YSYEKL. DNA for the CDR3: TGCGCCAGCAGCCTTGGACAGGGGGCTTTAACAGCTGAAGCTTTCTTT. Translated: CASSLGQGALTAEAFF.

This CDR3 is CASRLVTGFADQPQHF. CDR3 DNA: TGTGCCAGCAGACTAGTGACAGGCTTTGCTGATCAGCCCCAGCATTTT. The gene calls are TRBV28 and TRBJ1-5, with D possibly matching TRBD1 (6 bases). In germline, CDR1 is MDHEN, CDR2 SYDVKM. This CDR3 contains 16 residues. The V gene lost 6 bases and the J gene lost 5 bases, with 20 bases spanning the gap. Together with reference TRBV28 and TRBJ1-5, the CDR3 gives the full variable domain: DVKVTQSSRYLVKRTGEKVFLECVQDMDHENMFWYRQDPGLGLRLIYFSYDVKMKEKGDIPEGYSVSREKKERFSLILESASTNQTSMYLCASRLVTGFADQPQHFGDGTRLSIL.